The present TCR beta chain was sequenced within a study of T-cell memory formation after mild COVID-19. Germline CDR1 reads MNHNS; CDR2 reads SASEGT. The CDR3 length is 12 residues. With 2 bases removed from V and 8 bases from J, the gap between germline ends came to 7 bases. The authors produced TCR alpha and TCR beta cDNA libraries with sample barcodes and UMIs by 5'RACE using constant-segment primers. Each CDR3 protein is one row after TCRdb ran MiXCR on the 5' RACE reads. The sample consists of approximately 580,000 distinct CDR3 sequences, roughly 20% of them appearing once. Sample: PBMCs or a T cell subset sorted from them (not recorded which). The chain uses TRBV6-1 and TRBJ2-1; D gene ambiguous. The source is an adult woman who had mild COVID-19 (a few samples of this study predate the infection). Cell type and time point are not known. The CDR3 is CASSEYGYEQFF. The CDR3, as DNA: TGTGCCAGCAGTGAATATGGCTATGAGCAGTTCTTC.